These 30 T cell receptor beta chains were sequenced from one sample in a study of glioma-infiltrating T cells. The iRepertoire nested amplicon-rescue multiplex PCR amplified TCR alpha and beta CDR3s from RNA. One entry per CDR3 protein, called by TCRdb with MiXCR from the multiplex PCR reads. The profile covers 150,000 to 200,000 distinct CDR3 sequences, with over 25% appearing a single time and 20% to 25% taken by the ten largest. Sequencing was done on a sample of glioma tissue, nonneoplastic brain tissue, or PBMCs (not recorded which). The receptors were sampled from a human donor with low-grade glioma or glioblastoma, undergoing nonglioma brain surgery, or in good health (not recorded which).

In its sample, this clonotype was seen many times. The CDR3 is CASSHPSSYNEQFF. CDR3 DNA sequence: TGTGCCAGCAGCCATCCAAGCTCCTACAATGAGCAGTTCTTC. The chain links TRBV3-1 to TRBJ2-1; no firm D call. The CDR3 loop spans 14 amino acids. Trimming took off 3 bases at V and 0 bases at J, with 6 bases between the two ends. In germline, CDR1 is LGHDT, CDR2 YNNKEL (reference sequence).

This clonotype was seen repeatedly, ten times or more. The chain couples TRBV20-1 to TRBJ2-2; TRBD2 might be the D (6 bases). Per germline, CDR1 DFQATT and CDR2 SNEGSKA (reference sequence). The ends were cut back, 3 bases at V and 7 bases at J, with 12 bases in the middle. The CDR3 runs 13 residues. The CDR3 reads CSASDGGIGELFF. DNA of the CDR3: TGCAGTGCTAGTGATGGGGGGATCGGGGAGCTGTTTTTT.

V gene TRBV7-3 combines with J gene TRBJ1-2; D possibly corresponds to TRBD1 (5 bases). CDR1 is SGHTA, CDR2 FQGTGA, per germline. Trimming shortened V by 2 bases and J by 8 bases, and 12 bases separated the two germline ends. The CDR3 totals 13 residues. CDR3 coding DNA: TGTGCCAGCAGCTTACTTGGGGACGGCGGCTACACCTTC. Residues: CASSLLGDGGYTF.

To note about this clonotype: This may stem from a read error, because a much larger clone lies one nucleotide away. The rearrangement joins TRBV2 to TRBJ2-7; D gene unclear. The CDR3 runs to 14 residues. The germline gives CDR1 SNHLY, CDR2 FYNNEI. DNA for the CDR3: TGTGCCAGCAGTGATAGCAGAAACCCCTACGGGCAGTACTTC. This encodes CASSDSRNPYGQYF.

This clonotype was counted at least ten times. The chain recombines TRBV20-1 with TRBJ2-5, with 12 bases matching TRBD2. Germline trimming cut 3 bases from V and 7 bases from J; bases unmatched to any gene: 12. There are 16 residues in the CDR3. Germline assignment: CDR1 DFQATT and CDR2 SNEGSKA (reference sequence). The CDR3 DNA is TGCAGTGCTAGGGAAGGACTAGCGGGGAGTTCGGGGACCCAGTACTTC. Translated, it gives CSAREGLAGSSGTQYF.

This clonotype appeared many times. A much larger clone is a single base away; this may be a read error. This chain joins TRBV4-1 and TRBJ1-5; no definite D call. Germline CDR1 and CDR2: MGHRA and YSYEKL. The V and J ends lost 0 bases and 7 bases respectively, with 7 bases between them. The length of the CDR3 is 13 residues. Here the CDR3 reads CASSQDRNQPQHF. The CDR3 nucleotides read TGCGCCAGCAGCCAAGATCGGAACCAGCCCCAGCATTTT.

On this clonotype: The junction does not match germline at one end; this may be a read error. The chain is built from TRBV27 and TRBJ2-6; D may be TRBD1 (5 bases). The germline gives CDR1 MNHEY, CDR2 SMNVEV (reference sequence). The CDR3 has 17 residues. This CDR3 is CASSYLLLRSGANVLTF. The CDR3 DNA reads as TGTGCCAGCAGTTACCTACTACTCCGCTCTGGGGCCAACGTCCTGACCTTC.

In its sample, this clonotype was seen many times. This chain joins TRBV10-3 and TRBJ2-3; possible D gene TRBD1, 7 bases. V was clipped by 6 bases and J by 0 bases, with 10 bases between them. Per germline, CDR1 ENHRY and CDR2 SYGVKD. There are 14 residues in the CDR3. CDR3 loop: CAIRQGTSTDTQYF. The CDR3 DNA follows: TGTGCCATCAGACAGGGGACTAGCACAGATACGCAGTATTTT.

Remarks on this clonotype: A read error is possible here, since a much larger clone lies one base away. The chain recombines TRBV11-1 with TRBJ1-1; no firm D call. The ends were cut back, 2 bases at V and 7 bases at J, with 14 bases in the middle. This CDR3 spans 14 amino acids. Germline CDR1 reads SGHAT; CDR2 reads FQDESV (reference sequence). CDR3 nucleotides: TGTGCCAGCAGCTTATCGCGGGTTACGATTGAAGCTTTCTTT. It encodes CASSLSRVTIEAFF.

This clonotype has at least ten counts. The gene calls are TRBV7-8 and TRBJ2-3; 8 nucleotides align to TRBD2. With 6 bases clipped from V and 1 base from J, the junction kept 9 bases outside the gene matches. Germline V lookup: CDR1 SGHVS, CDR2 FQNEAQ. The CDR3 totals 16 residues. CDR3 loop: CASSLISGIGTDTQYF. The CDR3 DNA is TGTGCCAGCAGTCTGATTAGCGGGATTGGCACAGATACGCAGTATTTT.

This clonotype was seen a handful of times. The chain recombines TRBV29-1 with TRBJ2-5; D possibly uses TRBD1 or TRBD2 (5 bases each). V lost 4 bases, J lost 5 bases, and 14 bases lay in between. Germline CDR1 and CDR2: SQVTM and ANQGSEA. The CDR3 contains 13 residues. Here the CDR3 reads CSVGPARGETQYF. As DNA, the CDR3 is TGCAGCGTTGGCCCGGCGAGGGGCGAGACCCAGTACTTC.

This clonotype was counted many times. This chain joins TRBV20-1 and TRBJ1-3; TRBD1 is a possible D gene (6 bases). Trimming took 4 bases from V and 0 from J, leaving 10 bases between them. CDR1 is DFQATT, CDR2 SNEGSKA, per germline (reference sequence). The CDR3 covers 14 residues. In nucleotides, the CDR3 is TGCAGTGCTATACAGGGATACTCTGGAAACACCATATATTTT. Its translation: CSAIQGYSGNTIYF.

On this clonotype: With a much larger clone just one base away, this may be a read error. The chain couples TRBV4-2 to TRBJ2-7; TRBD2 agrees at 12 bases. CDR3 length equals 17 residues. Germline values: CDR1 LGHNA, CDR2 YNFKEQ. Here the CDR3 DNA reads TGTGCCAGCAGCCAACTAGCGGGAGGGCCATTCCCCCACGAGGAGTACTTC. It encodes CASSQLAGGPFPHEEYF.

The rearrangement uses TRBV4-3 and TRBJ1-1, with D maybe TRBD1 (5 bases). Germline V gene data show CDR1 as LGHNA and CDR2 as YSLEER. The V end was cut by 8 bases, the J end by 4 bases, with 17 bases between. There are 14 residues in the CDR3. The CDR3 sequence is CASQDLGPSTEAFF. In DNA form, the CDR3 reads TGCGCCAGCCAAGACTTGGGGCCGTCCACTGAAGCTTTCTTT.

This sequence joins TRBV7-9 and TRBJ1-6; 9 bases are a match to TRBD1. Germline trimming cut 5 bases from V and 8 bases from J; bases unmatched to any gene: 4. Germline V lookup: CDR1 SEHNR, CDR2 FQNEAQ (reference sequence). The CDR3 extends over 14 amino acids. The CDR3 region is CASSLDRGDSPLHF. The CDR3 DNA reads TGTGCCAGCAGCCTGGACAGGGGCGATTCACCCCTCCACTTT. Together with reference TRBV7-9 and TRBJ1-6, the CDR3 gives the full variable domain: DTGVSQNPRHKITKRGQNVTFRCDPISEHNRLYWYRQTLGQGPEFLTYFQNEAQLEKSRLLSDRFSAERPKGSFSTLEIQRTEQGDSAMYLCASSLDRGDSPLHFGNGTRLTVT.

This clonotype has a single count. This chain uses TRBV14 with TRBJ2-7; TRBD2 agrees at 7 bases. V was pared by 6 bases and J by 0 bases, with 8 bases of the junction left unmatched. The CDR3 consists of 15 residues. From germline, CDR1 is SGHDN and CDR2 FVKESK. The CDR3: CASSQSGTNSYEQYF. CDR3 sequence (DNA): TGTGCCAGCAGTCAATCCGGGACTAACTCCTACGAGCAGTACTTC.

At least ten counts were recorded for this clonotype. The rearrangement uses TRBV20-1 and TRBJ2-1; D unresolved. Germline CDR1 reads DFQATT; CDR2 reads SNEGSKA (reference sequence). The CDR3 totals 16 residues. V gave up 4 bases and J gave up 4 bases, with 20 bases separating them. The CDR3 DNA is TGCAGTGCTATTGGCGTACCCGGACGGTCATACAATGAGCAGTTCTTC. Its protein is CSAIGVPGRSYNEQFF.

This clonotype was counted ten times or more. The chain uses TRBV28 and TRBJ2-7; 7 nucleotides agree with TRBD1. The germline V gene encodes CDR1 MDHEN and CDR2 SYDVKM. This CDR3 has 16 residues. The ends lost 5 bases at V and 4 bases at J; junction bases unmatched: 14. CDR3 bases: TGTGCCAGCAGTCTAAACCGGAGACAGGGTTTGTACGAGCAGTACTTC. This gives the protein CASSLNRRQGLYEQYF.

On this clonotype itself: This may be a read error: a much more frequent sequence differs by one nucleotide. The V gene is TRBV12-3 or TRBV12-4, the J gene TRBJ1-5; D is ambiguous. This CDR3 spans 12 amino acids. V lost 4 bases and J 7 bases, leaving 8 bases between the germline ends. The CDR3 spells CASSSGGQPQHF. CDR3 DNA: TGTGCCAGCAGTTCAGGTGGCCAGCCCCAGCATTTT.

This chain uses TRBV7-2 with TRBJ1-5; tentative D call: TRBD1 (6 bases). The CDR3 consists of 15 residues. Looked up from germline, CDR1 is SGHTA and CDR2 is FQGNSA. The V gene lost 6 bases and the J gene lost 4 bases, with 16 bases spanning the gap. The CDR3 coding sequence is TGTGCCAGCAGTCTAGACAGGCCGACTAATCAGCCCCAGCATTTT. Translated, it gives CASSLDRPTNQPQHF.

This CDR3 is CSASNPSGMDEQFF. The CDR3 coding sequence is TGCAGTGCTAGTAATCCTAGCGGGATGGATGAGCAGTTCTTC. The rearrangement joins TRBV20-1 to TRBJ2-1, with TRBD2 matching 9 bases. Germline lookup yields CDR1 DFQATT and CDR2 SNEGSKA (reference sequence). The CDR3 runs 14 residues. The junction had 8 bases not matched to a gene; V was cut back by 3 bases and J by 8 bases.

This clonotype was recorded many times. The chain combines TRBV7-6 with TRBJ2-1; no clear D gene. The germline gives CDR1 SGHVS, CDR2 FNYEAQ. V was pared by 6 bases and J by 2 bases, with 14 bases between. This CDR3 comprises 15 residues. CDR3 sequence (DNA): TGTGCCAGCAGTATCACAGAGTCAACCTACAATGAGCAGTTCTTC. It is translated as CASSITESTYNEQFF.

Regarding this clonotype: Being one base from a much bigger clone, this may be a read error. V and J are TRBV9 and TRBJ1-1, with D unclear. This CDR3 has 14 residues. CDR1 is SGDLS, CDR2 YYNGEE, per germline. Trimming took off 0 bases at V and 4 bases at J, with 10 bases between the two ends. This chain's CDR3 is CASSVGSVGTEAFF. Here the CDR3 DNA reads TGTGCCAGCAGCGTAGGGTCAGTCGGCACTGAAGCTTTCTTT.

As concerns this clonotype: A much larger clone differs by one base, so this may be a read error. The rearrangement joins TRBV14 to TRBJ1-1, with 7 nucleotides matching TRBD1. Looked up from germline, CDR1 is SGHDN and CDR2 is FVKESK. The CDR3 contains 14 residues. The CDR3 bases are TGTGCCAGCAGCCAGATTACAGGGGTCACTGAAGTTTTCTTT. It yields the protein CASSQITGVTEVFF. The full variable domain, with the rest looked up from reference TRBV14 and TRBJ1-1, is EAGVTQFPSHSVIEKGQTVTLRCDPISGHDNLYWYRRVMGKEIKFLLHFVKESKQDESGMPNNRFLAERTGGTYSTLKVQPAELEDSGVYFCASSQITGVTEVFFGQGTRLTVV.

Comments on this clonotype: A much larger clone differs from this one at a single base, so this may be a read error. The CDR3 here is CASSIRSIDTQYF. CDR3 sequence (DNA): TGTGCCAGTAGTATAAGGAGCATAGATACGCAGTATTTT. The chain is built from TRBV19 and TRBJ2-3; D remains ambiguous. The CDR3 length is 13 residues. CDR1 LNHDA and CDR2 SQIVND come from the germline V gene (reference sequence).

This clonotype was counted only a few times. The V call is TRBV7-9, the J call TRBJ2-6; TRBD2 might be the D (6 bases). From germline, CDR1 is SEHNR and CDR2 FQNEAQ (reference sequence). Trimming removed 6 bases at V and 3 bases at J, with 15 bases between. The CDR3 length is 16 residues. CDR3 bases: TGTGCCAGCAGTCCGGGGGATAGGGATGGGGCCAACGTCCTGACTTTC. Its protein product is CASSPGDRDGANVLTF.

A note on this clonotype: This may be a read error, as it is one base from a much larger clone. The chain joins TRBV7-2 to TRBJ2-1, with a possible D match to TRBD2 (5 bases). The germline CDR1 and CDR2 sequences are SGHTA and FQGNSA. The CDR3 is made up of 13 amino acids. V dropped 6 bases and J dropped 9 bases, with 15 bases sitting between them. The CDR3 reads CASREQTRGEQFF. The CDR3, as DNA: TGTGCCAGCAGAGAGCAAACTAGAGGTGAGCAGTTCTTC.

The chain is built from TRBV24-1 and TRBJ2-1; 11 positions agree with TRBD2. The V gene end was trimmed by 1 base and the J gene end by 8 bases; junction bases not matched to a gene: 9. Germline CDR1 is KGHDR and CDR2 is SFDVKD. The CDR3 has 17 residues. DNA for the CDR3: TGTGCCACCAGTGATTTCCATAGCGGGAGGGCCGGGGATGAGCAGTTCTTC. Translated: CATSDFHSGRAGDEQFF.

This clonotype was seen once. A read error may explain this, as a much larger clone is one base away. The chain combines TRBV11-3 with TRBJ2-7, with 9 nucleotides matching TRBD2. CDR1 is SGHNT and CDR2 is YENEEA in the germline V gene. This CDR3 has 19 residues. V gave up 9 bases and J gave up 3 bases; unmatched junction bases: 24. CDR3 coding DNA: TGTGCCAGACCCCCAGTAGCGGGAGTATTATCTTCACGGGGCTACGAGCAGTACTTC. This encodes CARPPVAGVLSSRGYEQYF.

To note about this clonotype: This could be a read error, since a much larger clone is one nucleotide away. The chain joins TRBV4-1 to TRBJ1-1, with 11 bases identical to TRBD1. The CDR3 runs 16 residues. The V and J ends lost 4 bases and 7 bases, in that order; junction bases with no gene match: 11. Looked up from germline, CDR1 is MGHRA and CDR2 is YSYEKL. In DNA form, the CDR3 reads TGCGCCAGCAGCCGTGGGACAGGGGGAAGGTTCATTGAAGCTTTCTTT. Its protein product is CASSRGTGGRFIEAFF.